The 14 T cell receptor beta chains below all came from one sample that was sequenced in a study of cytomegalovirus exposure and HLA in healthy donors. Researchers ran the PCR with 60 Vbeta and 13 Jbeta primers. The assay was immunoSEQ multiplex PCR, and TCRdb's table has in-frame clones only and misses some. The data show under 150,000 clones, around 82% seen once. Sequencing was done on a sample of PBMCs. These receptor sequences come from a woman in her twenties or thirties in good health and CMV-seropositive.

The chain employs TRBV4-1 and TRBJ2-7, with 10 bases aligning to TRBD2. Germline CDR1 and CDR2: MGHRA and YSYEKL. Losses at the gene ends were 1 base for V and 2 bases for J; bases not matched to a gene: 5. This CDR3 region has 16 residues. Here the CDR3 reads CASSQGQLAGPYEQYF. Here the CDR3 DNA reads TGCGCCAGCAGCCAAGGGCAACTAGCGGGACCCTACGAGCAGTACTTC.

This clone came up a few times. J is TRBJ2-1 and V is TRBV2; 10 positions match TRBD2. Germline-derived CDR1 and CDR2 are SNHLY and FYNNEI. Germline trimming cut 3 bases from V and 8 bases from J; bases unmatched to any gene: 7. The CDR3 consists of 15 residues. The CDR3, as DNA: TGTGCCAGCAGTGAGTCTAGCGGGAGTTTCGATGAGCAGTTCTTC. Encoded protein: CASSESSGSFDEQFF.

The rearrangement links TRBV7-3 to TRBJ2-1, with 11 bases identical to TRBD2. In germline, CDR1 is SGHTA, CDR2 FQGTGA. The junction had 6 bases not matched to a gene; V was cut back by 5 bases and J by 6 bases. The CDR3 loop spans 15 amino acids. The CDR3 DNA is TGTGCCAGCAGCCCGCTAGCGGGAGGACCCAATGAGCAGTTCTTC. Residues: CASSPLAGGPNEQFF.

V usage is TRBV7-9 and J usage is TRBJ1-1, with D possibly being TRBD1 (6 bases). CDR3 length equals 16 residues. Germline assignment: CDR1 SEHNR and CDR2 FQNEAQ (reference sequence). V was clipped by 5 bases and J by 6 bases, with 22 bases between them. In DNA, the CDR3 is TGTGCCAGCAGCCCCCGTTCCCCGACAGGAGGCTCTGAAGCTTTCTTT. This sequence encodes CASSPRSPTGGSEAFF.

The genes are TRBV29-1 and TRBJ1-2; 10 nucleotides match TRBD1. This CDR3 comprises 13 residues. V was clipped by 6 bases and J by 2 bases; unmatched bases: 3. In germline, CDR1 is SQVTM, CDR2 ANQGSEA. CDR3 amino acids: CSVGDRGNYGYTF. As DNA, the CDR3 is TGCAGCGTGGGGGACAGGGGAAACTATGGCTACACCTTC.

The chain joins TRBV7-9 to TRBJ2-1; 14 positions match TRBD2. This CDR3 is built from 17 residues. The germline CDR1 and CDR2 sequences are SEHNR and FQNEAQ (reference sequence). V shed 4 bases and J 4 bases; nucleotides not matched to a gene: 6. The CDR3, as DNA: TGTGCCAGCAGCTCAGGGGGACTAGCGGGAGAGTACAATGAGCAGTTCTTC. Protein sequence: CASSSGGLAGEYNEQFF.

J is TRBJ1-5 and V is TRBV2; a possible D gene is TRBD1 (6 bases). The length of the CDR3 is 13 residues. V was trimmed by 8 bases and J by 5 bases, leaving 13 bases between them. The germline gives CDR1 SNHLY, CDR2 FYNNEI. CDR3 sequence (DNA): TGTGCCAGCGGTAAGGGGGGGTATCAGCCCCAGCATTTT. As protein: CASGKGGYQPQHF.

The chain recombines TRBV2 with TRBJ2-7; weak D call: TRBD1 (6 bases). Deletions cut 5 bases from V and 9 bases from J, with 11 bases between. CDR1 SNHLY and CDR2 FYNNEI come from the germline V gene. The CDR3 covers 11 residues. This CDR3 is CASSPSTGQYF. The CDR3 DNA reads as TGTGCCAGCAGTCCCTCGACAGGGCAGTACTTC.

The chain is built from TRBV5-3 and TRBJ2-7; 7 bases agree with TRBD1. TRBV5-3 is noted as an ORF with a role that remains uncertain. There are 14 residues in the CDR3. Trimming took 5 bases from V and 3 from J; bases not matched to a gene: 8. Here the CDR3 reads CARRLGQLIYEQYF. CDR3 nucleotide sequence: TGTGCCAGAAGGCTGGGACAGCTAATCTACGAGCAGTACTTC.

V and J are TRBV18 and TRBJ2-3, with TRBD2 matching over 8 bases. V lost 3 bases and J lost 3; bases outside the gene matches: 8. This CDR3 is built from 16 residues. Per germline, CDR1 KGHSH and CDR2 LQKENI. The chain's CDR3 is CASSPPGRGSTDTQYF. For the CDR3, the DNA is TGTGCCAGCTCACCCCCCGGGAGGGGGTCTACAGATACGCAGTATTTT.

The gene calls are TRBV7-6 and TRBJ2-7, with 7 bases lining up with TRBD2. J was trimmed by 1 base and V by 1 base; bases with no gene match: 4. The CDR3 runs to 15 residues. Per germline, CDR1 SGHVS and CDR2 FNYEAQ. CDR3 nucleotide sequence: TGTGCCAGCAGCTTAGTCACGGGAGGATCCTACGAGCAGTACTTC. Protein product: CASSLVTGGSYEQYF.

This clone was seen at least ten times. The CDR3 DNA follows: TGTGCCAGCAGCTTGGGTCCAGGGGAGCAGCCCCAGCATTTT. Translation gives CASSLGPGEQPQHF. This chain uses TRBV5-6 with TRBJ1-5, with D possibly TRBD1 on 6 matching bases. Germline lookup yields CDR1 SGHDT and CDR2 YYEEEE. The V gene lost 0 bases and the J gene lost 7 bases, with 11 bases spanning the gap. CDR3 length equals 14 residues.

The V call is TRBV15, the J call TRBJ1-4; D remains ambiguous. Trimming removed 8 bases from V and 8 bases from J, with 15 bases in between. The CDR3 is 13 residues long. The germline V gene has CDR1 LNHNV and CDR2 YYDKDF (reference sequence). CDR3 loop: CATGRSPEEKLFF. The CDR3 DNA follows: TGTGCCACCGGGAGGAGCCCTGAGGAAAAACTGTTTTTT.

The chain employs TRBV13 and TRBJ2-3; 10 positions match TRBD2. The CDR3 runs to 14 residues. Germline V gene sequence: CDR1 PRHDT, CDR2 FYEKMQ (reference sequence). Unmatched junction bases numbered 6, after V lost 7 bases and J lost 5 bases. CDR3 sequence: CASNLAGAVDTQYF. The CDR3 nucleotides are TGTGCCAGCAACCTAGCGGGGGCGGTAGATACGCAGTATTTT.